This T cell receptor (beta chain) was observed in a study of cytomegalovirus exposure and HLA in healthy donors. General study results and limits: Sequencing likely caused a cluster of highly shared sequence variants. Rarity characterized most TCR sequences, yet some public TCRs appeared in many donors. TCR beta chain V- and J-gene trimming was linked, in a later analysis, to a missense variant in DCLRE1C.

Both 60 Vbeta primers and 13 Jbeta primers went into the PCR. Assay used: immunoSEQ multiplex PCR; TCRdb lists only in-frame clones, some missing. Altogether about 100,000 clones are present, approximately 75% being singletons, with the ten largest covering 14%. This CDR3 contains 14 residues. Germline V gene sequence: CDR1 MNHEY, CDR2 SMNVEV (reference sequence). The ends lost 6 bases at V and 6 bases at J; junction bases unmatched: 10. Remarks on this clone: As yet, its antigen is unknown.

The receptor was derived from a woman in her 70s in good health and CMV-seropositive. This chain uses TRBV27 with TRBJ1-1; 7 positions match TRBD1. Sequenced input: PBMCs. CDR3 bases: TGTGCCAGCAGCTCCTGGACAGGACACTCTGAAGCTTTCTTT. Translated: CASSSWTGHSEAFF.